One sample yielded the 23 T cell receptor beta chains listed below, sequenced in a study of shared clonotypes between healthy human individuals. Profiled with immunoSEQ multiplex PCR; TCRdb holds only in-frame clones, not every one. The table shows 1.6 million or so clones, with 98% occurring only once. Sequenced sample: naive CD4+ T cells sorted from blood. Specified subset: CD45RA+ positively selected. The receptors were gathered from a man aged 30-40 years in good health.

The V and J genes are TRBV19 and TRBJ1-4, with D tentatively TRBD1 (5 bases). This CDR3 has 14 amino acids. V was cut by 5 bases and J by 4 bases, with 11 bases left in between. Germline-derived CDR1 and CDR2 are LNHDA and SQIVND (reference sequence). The CDR3 DNA is TGTGCCAGTAGTCACTGGGGGGTTAATGAAAAACTGTTTTTT. Residues: CASSHWGVNEKLFF.

This chain uses TRBV29-1 with TRBJ2-7; D is unresolved. The germline gives CDR1 SQVTM, CDR2 ANQGSEA. The CDR3 runs 11 residues. Trimming left V 4 bases short and J 3 bases short, with 7 bases between. The CDR3 DNA is TGCAGCGTTGCAAGTAGCTACGAGCAGTACTTC. This encodes CSVASSYEQYF.

This clone was counted a single time. The sample contains more than one DNA sequence encoding this CDR3. The V gene is TRBV5-1, the J gene TRBJ2-1; the match to TRBD2 covers 7 bases. Losses at the gene ends were 4 bases for V and 0 bases for J; bases not matched to a gene: 1. The CDR3 is 14 residues long. Germline CDR1 reads SGHRS; CDR2 reads YFSETQ. This CDR3 reads CASSPGGSYNEQFF. For the CDR3, the DNA is TGCGCCAGCAGCCCGGGGGGCTCCTACAATGAGCAGTTCTTC.

Points on this clone: Other nucleotide sequences from this sample produce the same CDR3. The J gene is TRBJ1-2, the V gene TRBV30, with 7 bases fitting TRBD1. CDR1 is GTSNPN, CDR2 SVGIG, per germline (reference sequence). The CDR3 runs 13 residues. J lost 7 bases, V lost 0 bases, and 5 bases had no gene match. The CDR3 bases are TGTGCCTGGAGTGTACTCCAGGGGGGTGGCTACACCTTC. Protein sequence: CAWSVLQGGGYTF.

The CDR3 DNA reads as TGCAGCGTTGCCCGTTCCATGGGCAATGAGCAGTTCTTC. This codes for CSVARSMGNEQFF. This sequence joins TRBV29-1 and TRBJ2-1, with D unclear. The CDR3 sequence is 13 residues long. Germline lookup yields CDR1 SQVTM and CDR2 ANQGSEA. Deletions cut 4 bases from V and 6 bases from J, with 13 bases between.

Concerning this clone itself: This specimen includes other DNA sequences encoding the same CDR3. V and J are TRBV11-3 and TRBJ2-3; D is ambiguous. Germline CDR1 SGHNT, CDR2 YENEEA. CDR3 length: 11 residues. Trimming took 5 bases from V and 0 from J, leaving 0 bases between them. CDR3 amino acids: CASSSTDTQYF. CDR3 DNA sequence: TGTGCCAGCAGCAGCACAGATACGCAGTATTTT.

The genes are TRBV19 and TRBJ2-3; no reliable D call. V lost 4 bases, J lost 8 bases, and 13 bases lay in between. The CDR3 sequence is 13 residues long. Per germline, CDR1 LNHDA and CDR2 SQIVND (reference sequence). This chain's CDR3 is CASSTDRASTQYF. The CDR3 DNA is TGTGCCAGTAGTACCGACCGGGCAAGTACGCAGTATTTT.

In DNA form, the CDR3 reads TGTGCCACCAGGACCAGGAGAGCCTACGAGCAGTACTTC. Translation gives CATRTRRAYEQYF. The chain couples TRBV6-5 to TRBJ2-7; D is unresolved. Germline V gives CDR1 MNHEY, CDR2 SVGAGI. V gave up 10 bases and J gave up 2 bases, with 15 bases separating them. The CDR3 is 13 amino acids.

This chain links TRBV6-5 with TRBJ1-1; TRBD1 matches 7 bases. Germline V CDR1 and CDR2: MNHEY, SVGAGI. The CDR3 is made up of 16 amino acids. J lost 2 bases, V lost 0 bases, and 6 bases had no gene match. CDR3: CASSYSSDRLNTEAFF. In nucleotides, the CDR3 is TGTGCCAGCAGTTACTCGTCGGACAGGCTAAACACTGAAGCTTTCTTT.

Of note for this clone: A junction boundary mismatches the germline segment, possibly from a read error. The rearrangement uses TRBV19 and TRBJ1-1; the D is unclear. The germline V gene encodes CDR1 LNHDA and CDR2 SQIVND (reference sequence). The CDR3 consists of 11 residues. This CDR3 is CASGMGSEAFF. The CDR3 DNA reads as TGTGCCAGTGGTATGGGATCTGAAGCTTTCTTT.

About this clone itself: This sample includes further DNA sequences coding for the same CDR3. This sequence joins TRBV7-2 and TRBJ2-2, with D possibly being TRBD1 or TRBD2 (5 bases each). Between the trimmed V and J ends, which lost 3 bases and 0 bases, there was a span of 8 bases. CDR3 length: 15 residues. CDR1 SGHTA and CDR2 FQGNSA come from the germline V gene. CDR3 bases: TGTGCCAGCAGCTTGGGACCAGCGAACACCGGGGAGCTGTTTTTT. As protein: CASSLGPANTGELFF.

The chain employs TRBV29-1 and TRBJ2-3; TRBD2 agrees at 11 bases. Losses at the gene ends were 6 bases for V and 4 bases for J; bases not matched to a gene: 6. This CDR3 has 14 residues. The germline CDR1 and CDR2 sequences are SQVTM and ANQGSEA. The CDR3 loop is CSVVTSGTADTQYF. For the CDR3, the DNA is TGCAGCGTAGTGACTAGCGGGACCGCAGATACGCAGTATTTT.

This clone was observed a single time. The rearrangement uses TRBV4-1 and TRBJ2-7; no clear D. The CDR3 runs 14 residues. CDR1 and CDR2 from the germline V gene are MGHRA and YSYEKL. V was trimmed by 0 bases and J by 5 bases, leaving 11 bases between them. Here the CDR3 reads CASSQDLRWDEQYF. CDR3 DNA: TGCGCCAGCAGCCAAGACCTACGTTGGGACGAGCAGTACTTC.

The V gene is TRBV30, the J gene TRBJ2-7, with D possibly being TRBD2 (7 bases). The CDR3 sequence is 12 residues long. Trimming cost V 3 bases and J 6 bases, with 12 bases left between them. Germline CDR1 GTSNPN, CDR2 SVGIG (reference sequence). The CDR3 nucleotides read TGTGCCTGGAGCAGGGGAGGGCCCGAGCAGTACTTC. It is translated as CAWSRGGPEQYF.

The CDR3 here is CASSALELGEQYF. The CDR3 DNA sequence: TGTGCCAGCAGCGCGCTAGAATTGGGCGAGCAGTACTTC. The chain links TRBV9 to TRBJ2-7, with D uncertain. CDR1 SGDLS and CDR2 YYNGEE come from the germline V gene. The CDR3 contains 13 residues. V was pared by 3 bases and J by 6 bases, with 13 bases between.

This clone was seen a single time. The rearrangement links TRBV18 to TRBJ2-1, with TRBD1 as a possible D gene (6 bases). CDR1 KGHSH and CDR2 LQKENI come from the germline V gene. V lost 4 bases to trimming and J lost 5 bases, with 27 bases between them. The CDR3 totals 19 residues. CDR3 DNA sequence: TGTGCCAGCTCACAGGGGGACACCAAGACGGTGATCCGACACAATGAGCAGTTCTTC. It encodes CASSQGDTKTVIRHNEQFF. The whole variable domain, filled in from reference TRBV18 and TRBJ2-1, reads NAGVMQNPRHLVRRRGQEARLRCSPMKGHSHVYWYRQLPEEGLKFMVYLQKENIIDESGMPKERFSAEFPKEGPSILRIQQVVRGDSAAYFCASSQGDTKTVIRHNEQFFGPGTRLTVL.

This sequence joins TRBV29-1 and TRBJ2-3; no definite D call. Germline V gene sequence: CDR1 SQVTM, CDR2 ANQGSEA. V was pared by 3 bases and J by 3 bases, with 4 bases between. This CDR3 spans 11 amino acids. The CDR3 protein is CSVEGTDTQYF. CDR3 DNA: TGCAGCGTTGAGGGTACAGATACGCAGTATTTT.

This clone occurred once. The chain recombines TRBV29-1 with TRBJ2-1; no reliable D call. CDR3 length: 13 residues. Germline CDR1 is SQVTM and CDR2 is ANQGSEA. V was trimmed by 6 bases and J by 10 bases, leaving 19 bases between them. The CDR3, as DNA: TGCAGCGTGCTAGGAAGTGGGTTCGGGGAGCAGTTCTTC. It is translated as CSVLGSGFGEQFF.

About this clone: Other DNA sequences in the same sample also yield this CDR3. The DNA of the CDR3 is TGTGCCAGCAGCCGTGACCGTACTTACGAGCAGTACTTC. Protein: CASSRDRTYEQYF. The chain is built from TRBV7-2 and TRBJ2-7; D remains unclear. The CDR3 has 13 amino acids. V gave up 5 bases and J gave up 4 bases, with 12 bases separating them. Germline loops: CDR1 SGHTA, CDR2 FQGNSA.

This sequence joins TRBV6-6 and TRBJ2-3; D is ambiguous. V was shortened by 6 bases and J by 4 bases, with 14 bases between the two germline ends. CDR1 is MNHNY and CDR2 is SVGAGI in the germline V gene (reference sequence). The CDR3 sequence is 14 residues long. Here the CDR3 DNA reads TGTGCCAGCAGATCTACAGTTAACTCAGATACGCAGTATTTT. It translates to CASRSTVNSDTQYF.

This clone showed up just once. The rearrangement uses TRBV5-1 and TRBJ2-1; possible D gene TRBD1, 6 bases. V gave up 6 bases and J gave up 6 bases, with 13 bases separating them. CDR1 is SGHRS, CDR2 YFSETQ, per germline. There are 13 residues in the CDR3. CDR3 coding DNA: TGCGCCAGCAACTTACAACAGGGCAATGAGCAGTTCTTC. Protein sequence: CASNLQQGNEQFF. The full variable domain, completed using reference TRBV5-1 and TRBJ2-1, is KAGVTQTPRYLIKTRGQQVTLSCSPISGHRSVSWYQQTPGQGLQFLFEYFSETQRNKGNFPGRFSGRQFSNSRSEMNVSTLELGDSALYLCASNLQQGNEQFFGPGTRLTVL.

A single count supports this clone. This chain connects TRBV5-8 to TRBJ1-1; 11 nucleotides agree with TRBD1. The CDR3 is made up of 17 amino acids. Germline V gene lookup returns CDR1 SGHTS and CDR2 YDEGEE. J gave up 1 base and V 2 bases, and 7 bases lay outside the gene matches. The CDR3: CASSFPGQGVWNTEAFF. The CDR3 region has the DNA TGTGCCAGCAGCTTTCCGGGACAGGGGGTGTGGAACACTGAAGCTTTCTTT.

The J gene is TRBJ2-5, the V gene TRBV7-9; weak D call: TRBD2 (5 bases). The V end was cut by 5 bases, the J end by 5 bases, with 27 bases between. CDR3 length equals 18 residues. Looked up from germline, CDR1 is SEHNR and CDR2 is FQNEAQ (reference sequence). The CDR3 here is CASSPHAQARLEEETQYF. In DNA form, the CDR3 reads TGTGCCAGCAGCCCCCACGCCCAGGCTAGGCTGGAGGAGGAGACCCAGTACTTC.